Listed below are T cell receptor beta chains from one sample, sequenced in a study of blood T cell repertoires in COVID-19. Sequencing was performed with immunoSEQ multiplex PCR; in TCRdb, only in-frame clones are kept and a portion is missing. The data contain 120,000 or so clones, 80% of them singletons. The sequenced material came from peripheral blood. These receptors were taken from a human donor in a cohort sampled during active COVID-19. Both conserved end residues are part of each CDR3. Each record gives: D gene, V gene, J gene, clone size, CDR3 DNA, CDR3 protein. A D gene is named only where the DNA matches it firmly. Rows may omit the clone size; those that give it use once, few, many or a size class.

>.|TRBV19|TRBJ2-2|once
TGTGCCAGTCGGGTACAGGGAAACACCGGGGAGCTGTTTTTT
CASRVQGNTGELFF
>.|TRBV28|TRBJ2-7|.
TGTGCCAGCAGGCGGGAGCAGTACTTC
CASRREQYF
>.|TRBV6-5|TRBJ2-5|.
TGTGCCAGCAGTTACAGTCGTGGAGGAGAGACCCAGTACTTC
CASSYSRGGETQYF
>TRBD2|TRBV28|TRBJ2-2|once
TGTGCCAGCAGTTTATCGGCCGGGAGGACCGGGGAGCTGTTTTTT
CASSLSAGRTGELFF
>.|TRBV25-1|TRBJ2-1|.
TGTGCCAGCAGTGTACCGACTAGTAGGAATGAGCAGTTCTTC
CASSVPTSRNEQFF
>.|TRBV27|TRBJ1-5|.
TGTGCCAGCAGTTTTGGGGTGGATGGGGGGAATCAGCCCCAGCATTTT
CASSFGVDGGNQPQHF
>.|TRBV18|TRBJ1-6|.
TGTGCCAGCTCAGATGCCGGGACTCCCTATAATTCACCCCTCCACTTT
CASSDAGTPYNSPLHF
>TRBD2|TRBV6-4|TRBJ2-1|.
TGTGCCAGCAGTCCGGGGGGGTACAATGAGCAGTTCTTC
CASSPGGYNEQFF
>.|TRBV19|TRBJ1-5|once
TGTGCCAGTACCCGTCCGAGTAACGAGAATCAGCCCCAGCATTTT
CASTRPSNENQPQHF
>TRBD1|TRBV30|TRBJ1-4|few
TGTGCCTGGAGCCAGGGACAGCCGAATGAAAAACTGTTTTTT
CAWSQGQPNEKLFF
>TRBD1|TRBV15|TRBJ1-2|.
TGTGCCACCAGCGGTCCGAGGGGGCAGGGGGCACTGCGTGGCTACACCTTC
CATSGPRGQGALRGYTF
>.|TRBV21-1|TRBJ2-2|.
TGTGCCAGCAGCAGAACAGGAAAGAACACCGGGGAGCTGTTTTTT
CASSRTGKNTGELFF
>.|TRBV4-2|TRBJ1-2|.
TGTGCCAGCAGCCAAGTAGGTCTACGCGGAGTCTCTAACTATGGCTACACCTTC
CASSQVGLRGVSNYGYTF
>.|TRBV28|TRBJ1-1|.
TGTGCCAGCAGTTTATCTACCGCAAACACTGAAGCTTTCTTT
CASSLSTANTEAFF
>TRBD1|TRBV28|TRBJ1-1|.
TGTGCCAGCAGCCGTGGACAGGTTGAGGGGATGAGGGCTTTCTTT
CASSRGQVEGMRAFF
>TRBD2|TRBV7-9|TRBJ2-5|.
TGTGCCAGCAGCTTAGATTACGGGAGGCGTGGAGAGACCCAGTACTTC
CASSLDYGRRGETQYF
>TRBD1|TRBV2|TRBJ1-6|few
TGTGCCAGCAGTCAGGAGGGTTATTTGACAGGGGGACCCATTTCACCCCTCCACTTT
CASSQEGYLTGGPISPLHF
>TRBD1|TRBV7-9|TRBJ1-2|.
TGTGCCAGCAGCTTAGAGGGACAGATGGGCTATGGCTACACCTTC
CASSLEGQMGYGYTF
>.|TRBV2|TRBJ2-3|.
TGTGCCAGCATTGACGGGAGCGGGACAGATACGCAGTATTTT
CASIDGSGTDTQYF
>.|TRBV10-3|TRBJ1-6|.
TGTGCCTTCCCTGGGGGGAGATATAATTCACCCCTCCACTTT
CAFPGGRYNSPLHF
>.|TRBV19|TRBJ2-5|.
TGTGCCAGTAGCCCTGGGCACGCGGAGACCCAGTACTTC
CASSPGHAETQYF
>.|TRBV2|TRBJ1-3|.
TGTGCCAGCACGAGGGACACCTCTGGAAACACCATATATTTT
CASTRDTSGNTIYF
>TRBD1|TRBV15|TRBJ2-3|.
TGTGCCACCAGCAGAGGGACAGGGGGAAGATCAGATACGCAGTATTTT
CATSRGTGGRSDTQYF
>TRBD1|TRBV19|TRBJ1-2|few
TGTGCCAGTACCCCGGGACAGGGGGCTATCTATGGCTACACCTTC
CASTPGQGAIYGYTF
>.|TRBV30|TRBJ1-2|few
TGTGCCTGCCTAAGAGGGGGTAACTATGGCTACACCTTC
CACLRGGNYGYTF
>.|TRBV13|TRBJ2-5|.
TGTGCCAGCAGCTACAGGGAAGGTCAAGAGACCCAGTACTTC
CASSYREGQETQYF
>TRBD2|TRBV6-6|TRBJ2-4|.
TGTGCCAGCTACGGGAGGGGGGACATTCAGTACTTC
CASYGRGDIQYF
>TRBD1|TRBV4-2|TRBJ1-4|.
TGTGCCAGCAGCCTAGAAACAGGGGATAAAAAACTGTTTTTT
CASSLETGDKKLFF
>TRBD1|TRBV18|TRBJ2-6|once
TGTGCCAGCTCACCAAGGGACAGGGTGGCTGGGGCCAACGTCCTGACTTTC
CASSPRDRVAGANVLTF
>TRBD1|TRBV9|TRBJ2-7|.
TGTGCCAGCAGCGCTAAACCCGGGACAGGGGGCTACGAGCAGTACTTC
CASSAKPGTGGYEQYF
>.|TRBV5-1|TRBJ2-1|few
TGCGCCAGCAGTATTGGCGGAAGCAATGAGCAGTTCTTC
CASSIGGSNEQFF
>TRBD1|TRBV10-3|TRBJ1-1|.
TGTGCCATCAGTGAGTCGGGGACAGGCGGTGAAGCTTTCTTT
CAISESGTGGEAFF
>.|TRBV18|TRBJ2-3|.
TGTGCCAGCTCAGCCTCGCCGGCCGTCGGGACTTCCCCAGATACGCAGTATTTT
CASSASPAVGTSPDTQYF
>TRBD2|TRBV14|TRBJ2-7|.
TGTGCCAGCAGCCAAGCAAGGGGACTAGCTGCCGAGCAGTACTTC
CASSQARGLAAEQYF
>.|TRBV3-1/TRBV3-2|TRBJ2-1|.
TGTGCCAGCAGCCAAGGGCAGCGGGAGCAGTTCTTC
CASSQGQREQFF
>.|TRBV7-9|TRBJ1-1|.
TGTGCCAGCAGCTTAGCTAGGCCAGGGAACACTGAAGCTTTCTTT
CASSLARPGNTEAFF
>TRBD1|TRBV3-1/TRBV3-2|TRBJ1-1|.
TGTGCCAGCAGCCCCCACGACAGGGGTTACACTGAAGCTTTCTTT
CASSPHDRGYTEAFF
>TRBD2|TRBV10-3|TRBJ2-1|.
TGTGCCATCAGTTTAGCGGGGGAAAGCAATGAGCAGTTCTTC
CAISLAGESNEQFF
>.|TRBV27|TRBJ2-7|few
TGTGCCAGCACCGAAGGTTGGGGGACAAACTCCTACGAGCAGTACTTC
CASTEGWGTNSYEQYF
>.|TRBV29-1|TRBJ2-1|.
TGCAGCGTTGACCCTAGGGCGGGACGGTACAATGAGCAGTTCTTC
CSVDPRAGRYNEQFF
>.|TRBV27|TRBJ2-3|.
TGTGCCAGCAGACGCCCGACAGACCTCAGCACAGATACGCAGTATTTT
CASRRPTDLSTDTQYF
>TRBD2|TRBV2|TRBJ2-1|.
TGTGCCAGCAGCGCTCTGGGGGGGGAGCAGTTCTTC
CASSALGGEQFF
>.|TRBV9|TRBJ1-1|.
TGTGCCAGCAGCGTCCTGTCCCAGGGTATCACTGAAGCTTTCTTT
CASSVLSQGITEAFF
>TRBD1|TRBV3-1/TRBV3-2|TRBJ1-6|.
TGTGCCAGCAGCCAAGATAGAAGACAGGGAAATTGGTCACCCCTCCACTTT
CASSQDRRQGNWSPLHF
>TRBD2|TRBV7-2|TRBJ2-5|few
TGTGCCAGCAGCTTAGTTGGTAGCGGGCCACAAGAGACCCAGTACTTC
CASSLVGSGPQETQYF
>.|TRBV15|TRBJ2-7|.
TGTGCCACCAGCAGAGGAGGAGACTCCTACGAGCAGTACTTC
CATSRGGDSYEQYF
>.|TRBV3-1/TRBV3-2|TRBJ1-1|.
TGTGCCAGCAGCCAAGTCCTCTCTGAAGCTTTCTTT
CASSQVLSEAFF
>.|TRBV27|TRBJ2-1|once
TGTGCCAGCAGTTTACTGACTAGAGACTTTGAGCAGTTCTTC
CASSLLTRDFEQFF
>TRBD2|TRBV7-3|TRBJ2-5|.
TGTGCCAGCAGCCGGACTAGCGGGAGTAAAGAGACCCAGTACTTC
CASSRTSGSKETQYF
>TRBD1|TRBV28|TRBJ1-1|.
TGTGCCAGCAGTTTTTCAAGGGGGCGCACGGACACTGAAGCTTTCTTT
CASSFSRGRTDTEAFF
>.|TRBV7-9|TRBJ1-1|.
TGTGCCAGCAGCCGAGGAGGTTGGGGCACTGAAGCTTTCTTT
CASSRGGWGTEAFF
>.|TRBV30|TRBJ1-5|once
TGTGCCTGGAGTCCTGACACCTTTCGGCCCCAGCATTTT
CAWSPDTFRPQHF